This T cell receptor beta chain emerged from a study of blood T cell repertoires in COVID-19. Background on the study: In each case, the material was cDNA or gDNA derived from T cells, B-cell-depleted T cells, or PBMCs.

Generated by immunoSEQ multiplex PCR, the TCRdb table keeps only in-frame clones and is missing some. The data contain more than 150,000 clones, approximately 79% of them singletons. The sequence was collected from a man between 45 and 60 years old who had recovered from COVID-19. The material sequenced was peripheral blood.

The CDR3 protein is CASSSPGDPEAFF. CDR3 in DNA: TGTGCCAGCAGTTCCCCAGGGGACCCTGAAGCTTTCTTT. V is TRBV7-9 and J is TRBJ1-1; D is perhaps TRBD1 (6 bases). Per the germline V gene, CDR1 is SEHNR and CDR2 is FQNEAQ (reference sequence). V was cut by 6 bases and J by 6 bases, with 14 bases left in between. CDR3 length: 13 residues.